The 17 T cell receptor beta chains below all came from one sample that was sequenced in a study of cytomegalovirus exposure and HLA in healthy donors. Researchers ran the PCR with 60 Vbeta and 13 Jbeta primers. TCRdb's table, derived via immunoSEQ multiplex PCR, lists solely in-frame clones and lacks some. Of 95,000 to 120,000 clones listed, approximately 69% are singletons. Sequenced input: PBMCs. The receptor source for this set is a woman aged 40 to 50 in good health and CMV-seropositive.

The chain joins TRBV6-5 to TRBJ2-1; TRBD1 agrees at 10 bases. The CDR3 contains 15 residues. The germline V gene encodes CDR1 MNHEY and CDR2 SVGAGI. Germline trimming cut 4 bases from V and 7 bases from J; bases unmatched to any gene: 7. This chain's CDR3 is CASSSDRGRSNEQFF. The CDR3 region has the DNA TGTGCCAGCAGTTCCGACAGGGGGCGTTCAAATGAGCAGTTCTTC.

DNA for the CDR3: TGCGCCAGCAGCTTGAGGGACAGATACGAGCAGTACTTC. Encoded protein: CASSLRDRYEQYF. The J gene is TRBJ2-7, the V gene TRBV5-1, with TRBD1 identical over 7 bases. The germline CDR1 and CDR2 sequences are SGHRS and YFSETQ. Losses at the gene ends were 1 base for V and 4 bases for J; bases not matched to a gene: 2. This CDR3 is 13 amino acids long.

J is TRBJ2-1 and V is TRBV2, with TRBD2 identical over 9 bases. J lost 9 bases, V lost 7 bases, and 16 bases had no gene match. Per the germline V gene, CDR1 is SNHLY and CDR2 is FYNNEI. This CDR3 has 16 residues. CDR3 sequence: CASITLAGDRSSEQFF. In nucleotides, the CDR3 is TGTGCCAGCATAACCTTAGCGGGAGACCGTAGTAGTGAGCAGTTCTTC. Full variable domain (rest looked up from reference TRBV2 and TRBJ2-1): EPEVTQTPSHQVTQMGQEVILRCVPISNHLYFYWYRQILGQKVEFLVSFYNNEISEKSEIFDDQFSVERPDGSNFTLKIRSTKLEDSAMYFCASITLAGDRSSEQFFGPGTRLTVL.

This rearrangement joins TRBV30 to TRBJ1-3; 9 bases match TRBD1. J was trimmed by 4 bases and V by 2 bases; bases with no gene match: 9. This CDR3 is 16 amino acids long. The germline CDR1 and CDR2 sequences are GTSNPN and SVGIG (reference sequence). The CDR3 nucleotides read TGTGCCTGGAGTCCCCTGAACAGGGGGCTAGGAAACACCATATATTTT. Residues: CAWSPLNRGLGNTIYF.

This clone occurred many times. CDR3 coding DNA: TGTGCCAGTAGTACCTATTCCTTAGATACGCAGTATTTT. Amino acid sequence: CASSTYSLDTQYF. The genes are TRBV19 and TRBJ2-3; D is unresolved. CDR3 length: 13 amino acids. Trimming stripped 4 bases from V and 5 bases from J, with 10 bases between. Germline V gives CDR1 LNHDA, CDR2 SQIVND (reference sequence).

This chain joins TRBV11-3 and TRBJ2-7; D remains unclear. Trimming stripped 2 bases from V and 0 bases from J, with 11 bases between. CDR3 length equals 15 residues. Germline V gene lookup returns CDR1 SGHNT and CDR2 YENEEA. CDR3 region: CASSLTPPGSYEQYF. CDR3 bases: TGTGCCAGCAGCTTAACCCCCCCCGGCTCCTACGAGCAGTACTTC.

The chain is built from TRBV27 and TRBJ2-1; D might be TRBD2 (6 bases). Per germline, CDR1 MNHEY and CDR2 SMNVEV (reference sequence). CDR3 size: 15 residues. V was cut by 6 bases and J by 0 bases, with 12 bases left in between. The CDR3 DNA sequence: TGTGCCAGCAGGCCTAGCGCCAGCTCCTACAATGAGCAGTTCTTC. Residues: CASRPSASSYNEQFF.

This clone was counted only a few times. The chain combines TRBV30 with TRBJ1-3, with 9 bases lining up with TRBD1. The CDR3 consists of 14 residues. J was trimmed by 4 bases and V by 3 bases; bases with no gene match: 4. Per the germline V gene, CDR1 is GTSNPN and CDR2 is SVGIG (reference sequence). For the CDR3, the DNA is TGTGCCTGGAGCAAGGACAGGGGAGGAAACACCATATATTTT. This gives the protein CAWSKDRGGNTIYF.

This clone was seen more than once but under ten times. The chain employs TRBV5-1 and TRBJ2-7, with D possibly TRBD2 on 6 matching bases. Trimming cost V 4 bases and J 4 bases, with 15 bases left between them. The CDR3 sequence is 14 residues long. CDR1 is SGHRS and CDR2 is YFSETQ in the germline V gene. CDR3 amino acids: CASSKLAEAYEQYF. CDR3 nucleotides: TGCGCCAGCAGCAAACTAGCTGAAGCTTACGAGCAGTACTTC.

The rearrangement joins TRBV18 to TRBJ2-7, with 12 bases matching TRBD2. Per the germline V gene, CDR1 is KGHSH and CDR2 is LQKENI. Trimming took 6 bases from V and 3 from J; bases not matched to a gene: 6. The CDR3 spans 15 residues. The chain's CDR3 is CASSPSGRALYEQYF. DNA for the CDR3: TGTGCCAGCTCTCCTAGCGGGAGGGCCCTCTACGAGCAGTACTTC.

This sequence joins TRBV28 and TRBJ2-7, with 8 bases that match TRBD1. Germline V lookup: CDR1 MDHEN, CDR2 SYDVKM. The trim removed 6 bases at V and 2 bases at J, leaving 6 bases unmatched. This CDR3 comprises 14 residues. The chain's CDR3 is CASRWDRSTYEQYF. Here the CDR3 DNA reads TGTGCCAGCAGGTGGGACAGGTCGACCTACGAGCAGTACTTC. Using reference TRBV28 and TRBJ2-7 for the parts outside the CDR3, the full variable domain is DVKVTQSSRYLVKRTGEKVFLECVQDMDHENMFWYRQDPGLGLRLIYFSYDVKMKEKGDIPEGYSVSREKKERFSLILESASTNQTSMYLCASRWDRSTYEQYFGPGTRLTVT.

The chain is built from TRBV5-6 and TRBJ2-5, with unresolved D. V was cut by 2 bases and J by 0 bases, with 11 bases left in between. This CDR3 region has 15 residues. Germline CDR1 and CDR2: SGHDT and YYEEEE. CDR3 DNA: TGTGCCAGCAGCTTCGAAGAGAGAGACCAAGAGACCCAGTACTTC. Amino acids: CASSFEERDQETQYF.

A single count supports this clone. The chain carries TRBV7-9 and TRBJ1-6; D is possibly TRBD1 (5 bases). The ends were cut back, 5 bases at V and 10 bases at J, with 18 bases in the middle. This CDR3 spans 15 amino acids. Germline values: CDR1 SEHNR, CDR2 FQNEAQ (reference sequence). The DNA for the CDR3 is TGTGCCAGCAGCGCCTGGGGGGATCGGAAATCACCCCTCCACTTT. Its translation is CASSAWGDRKSPLHF.

The rearrangement uses TRBV6-6 and TRBJ2-1, with no clear D. The CDR3 covers 15 residues. Trimming pared 2 bases from V and 1 base from J, leaving 9 bases between. CDR1 and CDR2 (germline): MNHNY, SVGAGI (reference sequence). The CDR3 coding sequence is TGTGCCAGCAGTTACGCGGCTACTTCCTACAATGAGCAGTTCTTC. Translation: CASSYAATSYNEQFF.

V gene TRBV30 combines with J gene TRBJ2-1; no clear D. CDR1 is GTSNPN, CDR2 SVGIG, per germline (reference sequence). V lost 4 bases, J lost 4 bases, and 8 bases lay in between. The CDR3 runs to 12 residues. CDR3 sequence (DNA): TGTGCCTGGACTCCGAGATACAATGAGCAGTTCTTC. Its protein product is CAWTPRYNEQFF.

The rearrangement uses TRBV6-6 and TRBJ2-7; D is uncertain. The germline V gene encodes CDR1 MNHNY and CDR2 SVGAGI (reference sequence). The CDR3 runs to 13 residues. V shed 2 bases and J shed 6 bases, with 11 bases lying between them. DNA for the CDR3: TGTGCCAGCAGTTACCCCGGGTCCCCCGAGCAGTACTTC. It translates to CASSYPGSPEQYF.

The rearrangement links TRBV5-1 to TRBJ2-5, with 7 nucleotides matching TRBD1. CDR1 SGHRS and CDR2 YFSETQ come from the germline V gene. The CDR3 totals 15 residues. Trimming removed 4 bases from V and 2 bases from J; junction bases left unmatched: 8. In nucleotides, the CDR3 is TGCGCCAGCAGCAGAAGACAGGGACGGCAAGAGACCCAGTACTTC. Its translation: CASSRRQGRQETQYF. The full variable domain, completed using reference TRBV5-1 and TRBJ2-5, is KAGVTQTPRYLIKTRGQQVTLSCSPISGHRSVSWYQQTPGQGLQFLFEYFSETQRNKGNFPGRFSGRQFSNSRSEMNVSTLELGDSALYLCASSRRQGRQETQYFGPGTRLLVL.